The clone carrying this T cell receptor beta chain was seen many times. Its antigen is currently unknown. TCRdb re-derived calls from the 5' RACE reads in MiXCR, one entry per CDR3 protein. Here the sample spans 1.5 million to 2 million distinct CDR3 sequences, about 32% being singletons. The sample is drawn from a study of identical twins. Points from the study as a whole: Its conclusions, products of cross-sectional statistical analysis, did not come from following the same donors.

The CDR3 consists of 13 residues. In germline, CDR1 is ENHRY, CDR2 SYGVKD. V shed 4 bases and J 6 bases; nucleotides not matched to a gene: 1. The sequence was collected from a newborn girl in good health. The rearrangement uses TRBV10-3 and TRBJ1-5; 9 bases map to TRBD1. The sequencing sample was made of cord blood. CDR3 nucleotides: TGTGCCATCAGTGGGACAGGGGTTCAGCCCCAGCATTTT. Its translation is CAISGTGVQPQHF.